This TCR beta chain derives from a study of human T cells and chemical hapten exposure. Time point described: pre-sensitization, week 0. Treatment described: therapeutic diphenylcyclopropenone sensitization with weekly scalp DPC. TCRdb fed the RACE reads into MiXCR, producing one record per CDR3 protein. The table has fewer than 300,000 distinct CDR3 sequences, 7.5% to 9% seen once. This clonotype was counted many times. The CDR3 is made up of 13 amino acids. Germline-derived CDR1 and CDR2 are DFQATT and SNEGSKA (reference sequence). V shed 6 bases, J shed 1 base, and the junction held 5 bases outside the gene matches.

This sequence was found in a young man with alopecia areata. Some clones in this sample may be carry-over from other donors' samples. The rearrangement uses TRBV20-1 and TRBJ1-1; 7 bases are shared with TRBD1. The specimen comprised whole blood, sampled in connection with sensitization to the hapten diphenylcyclopropenone (DPC). In nucleotides, the CDR3 is TGCAGTGCGGGAAACAGGGGGAACACTGAAGCTTTCTTT. The encoded protein is CSAGNRGNTEAFF.